This T cell receptor beta chain is drawn from a study of T-cell reconstitution after alpha-beta-depleted transplantation in children. This clonotype has at least ten counts. TCRbeta library construction was performed incorporating unique molecular identifiers. TCRdb re-derived calls from the PCR reads in MiXCR, one entry per CDR3 protein. The table includes roughly 590,000 distinct CDR3 sequences, around a sixth detected once. V lost 4 bases and J 0 bases, leaving 10 bases between the germline ends. Germline V gives CDR1 ENHRY, CDR2 SYGVKD. This CDR3 contains 14 residues. The V and J genes are TRBV10-3 and TRBJ2-7, with D possibly being TRBD1 or TRBD2 (5 bases each). The clonotype was recovered from a human donor who donated a stem cell graft to a child with acute myeloid leukemia. The specimen was PBMCs from the stem cell graft donor, collected from the stem cell graft. CDR3 sequence (DNA): TGTGCCATCAGTGGAGCAGGGAGCTCCTACGAGCAGTACTTC. Amino acids: CAISGAGSSYEQYF.